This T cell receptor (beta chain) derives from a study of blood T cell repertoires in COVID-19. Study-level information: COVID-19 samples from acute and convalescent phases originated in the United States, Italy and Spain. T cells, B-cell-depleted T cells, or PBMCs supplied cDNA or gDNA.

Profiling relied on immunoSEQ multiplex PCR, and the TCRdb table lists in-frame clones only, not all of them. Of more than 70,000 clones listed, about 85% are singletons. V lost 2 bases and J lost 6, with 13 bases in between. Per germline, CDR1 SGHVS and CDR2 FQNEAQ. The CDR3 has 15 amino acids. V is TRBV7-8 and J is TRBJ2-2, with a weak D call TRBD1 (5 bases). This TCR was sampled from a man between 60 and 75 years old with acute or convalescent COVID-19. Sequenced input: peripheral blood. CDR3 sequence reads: CASSLKQGTSGELFF. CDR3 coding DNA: TGTGCCAGCAGCTTAAAGCAGGGAACATCCGGGGAGCTGTTTTTT.